The entry below gives a single T cell receptor beta chain sequence along with its context. Its antigen remains unknown. The germline gives CDR1 SNHLY, CDR2 FYNNEI. V lost 6 bases to trimming and J lost 0 bases, with 8 bases between them. The length of the CDR3 is 13 residues. This sample is drawn from a study of T cell responses to AZD1222 COVID-19 vaccine. The table came from immunoSEQ multiplex PCR; TCRdb's copy has only in-frame clones and leaves some out. This sample has approximately 110,000 clones, with around 86% found just once. Study results and caveats: It was only after the peak T cell response that any repertoires were sampled. An increase in Spike-specific TCR breadth and depth was observed after two AZD1222 doses. Donors, mostly white British, included more females; clonal diversity was possibly underestimated.

The chain joins TRBV2 to TRBJ1-1, with D unclear. The clonotype comes from an adult in good health. Sequencing was performed on peripheral blood, taken on day 0 of AZD1222 vaccination. CDR3 protein: CASRPPVNTEAFF. The DNA of the CDR3 is TGTGCCAGCAGGCCACCGGTGAACACTGAAGCTTTCTTT. Full variable domain (missing parts from reference TRBV2 and TRBJ1-1): EPEVTQTPSHQVTQMGQEVILRCVPISNHLYFYWYRQILGQKVEFLVSFYNNEISEKSEIFDDQFSVERPDGSNFTLKIRSTKLEDSAMYFCASRPPVNTEAFFGQGTRLTVV.